The 4 T cell receptor beta chains below were found in one sample sequenced in a study of blood T cell repertoires in COVID-19. Measured with immunoSEQ multiplex PCR; TCRdb has only the in-frame clones, and not every one. Found here are a few hundred thousand clones, about 80% of them singletons; the top ten hold roughly 2.3%. Sequencing input: peripheral blood. The receptors originated from a woman aged 55-70 years with acute or convalescent COVID-19.

The V gene is TRBV13, the J gene TRBJ2-1; the match to TRBD2 covers 7 bases. From germline, CDR1 is PRHDT and CDR2 FYEKMQ (reference sequence). The length of the CDR3 is 16 residues. Trimming at V came to 5 bases and at J to 6 bases, leaving 13 bases not matched to a gene. CDR3 sequence (DNA): TGTGCCAGCAGCCCCACCGGGAGGACGAGTATCAATGAGCAGTTCTTC. Translating it yields CASSPTGRTSINEQFF.

The chain joins TRBV5-1 to TRBJ2-7; 7 bases align to TRBD1. The germline CDR1 and CDR2 sequences are SGHRS and YFSETQ. The ends lost 0 bases at V and 6 bases at J; junction bases unmatched: 3. The length of the CDR3 is 13 residues. The CDR3 region has the DNA TGCGCCAGCAGCTTGGACAGGGGATCCGAGCAGTACTTC. It is translated as CASSLDRGSEQYF.

The V and J genes are TRBV19 and TRBJ2-2; 11 bases match TRBD1. CDR3 length: 17 amino acids. V shed 3 bases and J 4 bases; nucleotides not matched to a gene: 7. Germline CDR1 LNHDA, CDR2 SQIVND (reference sequence). The CDR3 loop reads CASSISGQGVFTGELFF. CDR3 in DNA: TGTGCCAGTAGTATCTCGGGACAGGGGGTTTTCACCGGGGAGCTGTTTTTT.

V and J are TRBV28 and TRBJ2-1; D is possibly TRBD2 (7 bases). Trimming left V 7 bases short and J 9 bases short, with 19 bases between. The CDR3 covers 14 residues. Germline V CDR1 and CDR2: MDHEN, SYDVKM. CDR3 sequence (DNA): TGTGCCAGCACCGAAAATGGGGGGGCCGGTGAGCAGTTCTTC. Residues: CASTENGGAGEQFF.